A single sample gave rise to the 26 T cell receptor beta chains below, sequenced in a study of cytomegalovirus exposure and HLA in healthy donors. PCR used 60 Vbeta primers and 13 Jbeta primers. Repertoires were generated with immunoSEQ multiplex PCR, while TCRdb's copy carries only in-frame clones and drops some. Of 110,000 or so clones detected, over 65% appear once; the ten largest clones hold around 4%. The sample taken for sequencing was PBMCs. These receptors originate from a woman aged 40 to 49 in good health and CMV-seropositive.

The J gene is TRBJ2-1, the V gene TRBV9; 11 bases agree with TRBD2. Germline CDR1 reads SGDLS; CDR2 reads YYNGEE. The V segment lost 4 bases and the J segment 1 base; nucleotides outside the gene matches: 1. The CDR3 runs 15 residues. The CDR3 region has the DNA TGTGCCAGCAGCTCTAGCGGGGGGTCCTACAATGAGCAGTTCTTC. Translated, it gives CASSSSGGSYNEQFF.

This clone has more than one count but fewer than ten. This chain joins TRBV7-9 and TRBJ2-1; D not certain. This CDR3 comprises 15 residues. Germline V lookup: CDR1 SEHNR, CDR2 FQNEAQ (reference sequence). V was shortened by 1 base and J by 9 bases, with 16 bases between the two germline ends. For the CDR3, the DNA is TGTGCCAGCAGCTTAGGAGAGAAGCGAACGGGTGAGCAGTTCTTC. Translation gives CASSLGEKRTGEQFF.

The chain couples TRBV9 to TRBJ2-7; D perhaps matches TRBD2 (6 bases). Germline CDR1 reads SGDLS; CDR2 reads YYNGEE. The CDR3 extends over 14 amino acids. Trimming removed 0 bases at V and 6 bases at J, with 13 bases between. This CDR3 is CASSVGGGHREQYF. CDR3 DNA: TGTGCCAGCAGCGTAGGGGGAGGACATCGCGAGCAGTACTTC.

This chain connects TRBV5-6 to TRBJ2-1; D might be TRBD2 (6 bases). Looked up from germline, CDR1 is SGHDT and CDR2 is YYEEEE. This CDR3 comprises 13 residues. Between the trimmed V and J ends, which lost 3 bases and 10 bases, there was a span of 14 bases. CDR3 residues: CASSWAGSSEQFF. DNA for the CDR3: TGTGCCAGCAGCTGGGCCGGGAGCTCAGAGCAGTTCTTC.

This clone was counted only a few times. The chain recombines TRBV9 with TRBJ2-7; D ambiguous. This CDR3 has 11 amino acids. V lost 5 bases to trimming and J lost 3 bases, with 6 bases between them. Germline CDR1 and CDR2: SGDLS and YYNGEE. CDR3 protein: CASSGVYEQYF. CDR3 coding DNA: TGTGCCAGCAGTGGAGTCTACGAGCAGTACTTC.

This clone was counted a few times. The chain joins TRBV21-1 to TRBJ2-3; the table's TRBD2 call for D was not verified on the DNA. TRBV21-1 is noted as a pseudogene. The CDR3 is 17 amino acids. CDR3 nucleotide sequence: TGTGCCAGCAGCAAAGGGCATAGCGGGAGGGAGACAGATACGCAGTATTTT. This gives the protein CASSKGHSGRETDTQYF.

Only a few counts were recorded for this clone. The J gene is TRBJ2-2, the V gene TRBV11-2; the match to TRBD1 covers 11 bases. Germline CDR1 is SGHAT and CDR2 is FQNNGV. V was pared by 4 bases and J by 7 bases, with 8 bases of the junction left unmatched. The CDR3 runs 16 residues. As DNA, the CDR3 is TGTGCCAGCAGCTCACGCGGACAGGGGGCGGTCGGGGAGCTGTTTTTT. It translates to CASSSRGQGAVGELFF.

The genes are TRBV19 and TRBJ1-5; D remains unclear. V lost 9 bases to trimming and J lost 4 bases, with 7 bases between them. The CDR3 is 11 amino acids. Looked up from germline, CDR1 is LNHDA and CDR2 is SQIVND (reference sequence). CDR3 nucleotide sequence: TGTGCCAGCCCCTTGAATCAGCCCCAGCATTTT. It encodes CASPLNQPQHF. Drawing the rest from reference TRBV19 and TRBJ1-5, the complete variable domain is DGGITQSPKYLFRKEGQNVTLSCEQNLNHDAMYWYRQDPGQGLRLIYYSQIVNDFQKGDIAEGYSVSREKKESFPLTVTSAQKNPTAFYLCASPLNQPQHFGDGTRLSIL.

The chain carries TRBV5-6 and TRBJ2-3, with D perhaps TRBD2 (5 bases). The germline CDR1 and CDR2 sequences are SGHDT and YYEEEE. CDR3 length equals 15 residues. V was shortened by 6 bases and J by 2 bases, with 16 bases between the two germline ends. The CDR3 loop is CASTEGGLLTDTQYF. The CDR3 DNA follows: TGTGCCAGCACCGAGGGTGGACTCCTCACAGATACGCAGTATTTT.

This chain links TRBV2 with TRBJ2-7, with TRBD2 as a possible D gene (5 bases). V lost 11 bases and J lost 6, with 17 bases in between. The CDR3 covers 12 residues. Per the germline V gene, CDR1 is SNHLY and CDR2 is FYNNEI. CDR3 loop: CAGRRIHGEQYF. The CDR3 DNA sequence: TGTGCCGGTAGGAGGATTCACGGCGAGCAGTACTTC.

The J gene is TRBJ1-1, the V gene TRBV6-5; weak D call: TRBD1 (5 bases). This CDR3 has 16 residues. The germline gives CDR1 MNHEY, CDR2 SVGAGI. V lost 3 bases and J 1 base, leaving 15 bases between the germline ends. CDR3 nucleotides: TGTGCCAGCAGTTATTCCCGGTGGCAGGGGAACACTGAAGCTTTCTTT. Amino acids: CASSYSRWQGNTEAFF.

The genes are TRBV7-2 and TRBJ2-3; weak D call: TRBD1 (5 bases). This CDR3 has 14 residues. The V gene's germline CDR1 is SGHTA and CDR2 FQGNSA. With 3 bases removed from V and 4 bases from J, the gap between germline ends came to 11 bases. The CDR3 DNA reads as TGTGCCAGCAGCTTTGCAGGGCTCCCAGATACGCAGTATTTT. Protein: CASSFAGLPDTQYF.

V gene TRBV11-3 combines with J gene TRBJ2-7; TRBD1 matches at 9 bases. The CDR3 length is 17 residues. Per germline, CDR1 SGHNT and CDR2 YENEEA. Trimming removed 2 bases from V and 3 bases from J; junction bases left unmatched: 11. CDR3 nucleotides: TGTGCCAGCAGCTTAAACCCACCGGGACAGGGTTTCTACGAGCAGTACTTC. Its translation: CASSLNPPGQGFYEQYF.

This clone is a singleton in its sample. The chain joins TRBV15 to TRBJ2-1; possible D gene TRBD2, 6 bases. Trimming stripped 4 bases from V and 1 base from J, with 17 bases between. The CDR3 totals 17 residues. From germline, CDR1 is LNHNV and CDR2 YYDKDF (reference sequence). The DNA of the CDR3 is TGTGCCACCAGCACCACTCTCCAGCGGGTATCCTACAATGAGCAGTTCTTC. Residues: CATSTTLQRVSYNEQFF.

The CDR3 is CSVEATGDSEAFF. In DNA form, the CDR3 reads TGCAGCGTTGAGGCGACAGGGGATAGTGAAGCTTTCTTT. The chain joins TRBV29-1 to TRBJ1-1; 8 bases line up with TRBD1. The V gene end was trimmed by 3 bases and the J gene end by 7 bases; junction bases not matched to a gene: 7. The germline V gene encodes CDR1 SQVTM and CDR2 ANQGSEA. The CDR3 has 13 residues.

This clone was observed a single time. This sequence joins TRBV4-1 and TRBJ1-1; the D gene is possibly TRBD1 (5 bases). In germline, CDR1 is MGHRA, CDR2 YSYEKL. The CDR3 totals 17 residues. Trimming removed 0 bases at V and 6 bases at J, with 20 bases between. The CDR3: CASSQEIFTRRGPEAFF. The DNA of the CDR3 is TGCGCCAGCAGCCAAGAAATCTTTACGAGAAGGGGCCCTGAAGCTTTCTTT.

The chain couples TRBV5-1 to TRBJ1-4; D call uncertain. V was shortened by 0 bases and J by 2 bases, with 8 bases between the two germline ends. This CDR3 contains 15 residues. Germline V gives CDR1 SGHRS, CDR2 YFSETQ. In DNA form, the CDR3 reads TGCGCCAGCAGCTTGGGGCGGCAGACTAATGAAAAACTGTTTTTT. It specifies CASSLGRQTNEKLFF.

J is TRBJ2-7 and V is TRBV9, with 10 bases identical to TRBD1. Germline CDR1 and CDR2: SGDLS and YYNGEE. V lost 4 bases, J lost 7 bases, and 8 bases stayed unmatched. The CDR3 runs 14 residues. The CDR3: CASSPRQGAWEQYF. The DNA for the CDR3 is TGTGCCAGCAGCCCCCGACAGGGGGCCTGGGAGCAGTACTTC. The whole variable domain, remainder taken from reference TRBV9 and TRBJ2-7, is DSGVTQTPKHLITATGQRVTLRCSPRSGDLSVYWYQQSLDQGLQFLIQYYNGEERAKGNILERFSAQQFPDLHSELNLSSLELGDSALYFCASSPRQGAWEQYFGPGTRLTVT.

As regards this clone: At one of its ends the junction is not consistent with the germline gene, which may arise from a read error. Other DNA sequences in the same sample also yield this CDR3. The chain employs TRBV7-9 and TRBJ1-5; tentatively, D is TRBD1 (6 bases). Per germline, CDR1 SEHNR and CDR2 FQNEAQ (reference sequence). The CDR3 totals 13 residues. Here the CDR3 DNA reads TGCGCCAGCAGTTTCGACAGGTTACAGCCCCAGCATTTT. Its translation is CASSFDRLQPQHF.

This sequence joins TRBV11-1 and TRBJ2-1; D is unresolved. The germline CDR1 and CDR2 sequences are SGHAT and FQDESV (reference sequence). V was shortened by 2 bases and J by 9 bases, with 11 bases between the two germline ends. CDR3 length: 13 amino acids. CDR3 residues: CASSLLRLSEQFF. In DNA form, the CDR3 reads TGTGCCAGCAGCTTACTCCGTCTATCTGAGCAGTTCTTC. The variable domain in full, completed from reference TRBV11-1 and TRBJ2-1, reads EAEVAQSPRYKITEKSQAVAFWCDPISGHATLYWYRQILGQGPELLVQFQDESVVDDSQLPKDRFSAERLKGVDSTLKIQPAELGDSAMYLCASSLLRLSEQFFGPGTRLTVL.

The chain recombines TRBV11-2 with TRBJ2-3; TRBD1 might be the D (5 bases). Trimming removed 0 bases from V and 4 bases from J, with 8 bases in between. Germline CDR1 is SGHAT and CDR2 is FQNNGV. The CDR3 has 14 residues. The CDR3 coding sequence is TGTGCCAGCAGCTTAGACTGGGGCGCAGATACGCAGTATTTT. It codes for CASSLDWGADTQYF. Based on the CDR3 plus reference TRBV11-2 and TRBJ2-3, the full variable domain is EAGVAQSPRYKIIEKRQSVAFWCNPISGHATLYWYQQILGQGPKLLIQFQNNGVVDDSQLPKDRFSAERLKGVDSTLKIQPAKLEDSAVYLCASSLDWGADTQYFGPGTRLTVL.

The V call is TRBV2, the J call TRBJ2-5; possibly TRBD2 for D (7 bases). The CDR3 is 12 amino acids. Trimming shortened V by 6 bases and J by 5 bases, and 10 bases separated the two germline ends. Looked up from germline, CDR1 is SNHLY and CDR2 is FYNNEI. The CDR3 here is CASRRGGETQYF. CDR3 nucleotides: TGTGCCAGCAGGAGGGGGGGGGAGACCCAGTACTTC.

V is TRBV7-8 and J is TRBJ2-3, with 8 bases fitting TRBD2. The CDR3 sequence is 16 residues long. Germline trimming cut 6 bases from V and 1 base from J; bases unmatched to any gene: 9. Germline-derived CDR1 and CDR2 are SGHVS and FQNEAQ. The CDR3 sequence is CASSLGGAEGTDTQYF. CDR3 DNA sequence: TGTGCCAGCAGTCTCGGGGGGGCCGAGGGCACAGATACGCAGTATTTT.

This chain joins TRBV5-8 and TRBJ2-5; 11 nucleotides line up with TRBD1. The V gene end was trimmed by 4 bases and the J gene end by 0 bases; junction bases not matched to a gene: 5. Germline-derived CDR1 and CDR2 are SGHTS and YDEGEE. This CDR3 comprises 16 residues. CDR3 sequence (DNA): TGTGCCAGCAGCAACGGACAGGGGGCATACCAAGAGACCCAGTACTTC. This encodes CASSNGQGAYQETQYF. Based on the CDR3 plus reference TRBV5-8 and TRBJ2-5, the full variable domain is EAGVTQSPTHLIKTRGQQATLRCSPISGHTSVYWYQQALGLGLQFLLWYDEGEERNRGNFPPRFSGRQFPNYSSELNVNALELEDSALYLCASSNGQGAYQETQYFGPGTRLLVL.

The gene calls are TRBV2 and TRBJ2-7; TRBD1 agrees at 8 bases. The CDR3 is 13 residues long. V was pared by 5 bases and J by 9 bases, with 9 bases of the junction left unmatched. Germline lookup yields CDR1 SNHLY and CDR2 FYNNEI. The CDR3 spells CASSLDRAPGQYF. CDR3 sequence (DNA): TGTGCCAGCAGTTTGGACAGGGCTCCTGGGCAGTACTTC.

CDR3 sequence (DNA): TGTGCCAGCAGGAGGACAGGGGCGAACACTGAAGCTTTCTTT. Protein sequence: CASRRTGANTEAFF. V is TRBV6-5 and J is TRBJ1-1, with 9 bases identical to TRBD1. The germline CDR1 and CDR2 sequences are MNHEY and SVGAGI. J gave up 1 base and V 6 bases, and 3 bases lay outside the gene matches. CDR3 length: 14 amino acids.